The TCR beta chain described here comes from a study of blood T cell repertoires in COVID-19. The junction had 9 bases not matched to a gene; V was cut back by 1 base and J by 2 bases. The CDR3 is made up of 19 amino acids. Germline assignment: CDR1 SGHTA and CDR2 FQGNSA. This clone has just a few counts. TCRdb's copy holds only in-frame clones and misses some; the assay was immunoSEQ multiplex PCR. The sample includes hundreds of thousands of clones, roughly nine tenths of them seen just once. The chain employs TRBV7-2 and TRBJ2-2; the match to TRBD2 covers 11 bases. Source material: peripheral blood. The clonotype was recovered from a man between 60 and 75 years old with COVID-19, enrolled during active disease. CDR3: CASSLGSSGGRGNTGELFF. CDR3 sequence (DNA): TGTGCCAGCAGCTTAGGATCTAGCGGGGGGCGGGGTAACACCGGGGAGCTGTTTTTT.